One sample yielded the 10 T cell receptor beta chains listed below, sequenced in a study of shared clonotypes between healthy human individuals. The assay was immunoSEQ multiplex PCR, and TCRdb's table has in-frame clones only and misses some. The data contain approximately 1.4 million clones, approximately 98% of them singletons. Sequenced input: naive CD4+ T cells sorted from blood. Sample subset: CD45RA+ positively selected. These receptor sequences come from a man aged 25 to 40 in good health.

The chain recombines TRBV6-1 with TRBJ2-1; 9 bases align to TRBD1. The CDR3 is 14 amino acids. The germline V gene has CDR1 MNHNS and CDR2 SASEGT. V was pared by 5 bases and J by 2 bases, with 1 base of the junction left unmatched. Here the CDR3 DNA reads TGTGCCAGCAGTAGGGACAGGGCCTACAATGAGCAGTTCTTC. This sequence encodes CASSRDRAYNEQFF.

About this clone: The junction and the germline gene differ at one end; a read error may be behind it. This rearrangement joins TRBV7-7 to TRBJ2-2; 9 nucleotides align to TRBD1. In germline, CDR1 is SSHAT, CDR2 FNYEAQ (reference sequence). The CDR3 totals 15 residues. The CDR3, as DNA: TGTGCTAGCAGCTTAGCGGACAGGGGTTCCGGGGAGCTGTTTTTT. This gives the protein CASSLADRGSGELFF.

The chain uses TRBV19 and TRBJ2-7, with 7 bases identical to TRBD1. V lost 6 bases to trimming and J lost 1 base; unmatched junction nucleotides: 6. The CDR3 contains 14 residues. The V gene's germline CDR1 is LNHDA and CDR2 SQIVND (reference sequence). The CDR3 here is CASRGQTHSYEQYF. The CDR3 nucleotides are TGTGCCAGTAGGGGACAGACTCATTCCTACGAGCAGTACTTC.

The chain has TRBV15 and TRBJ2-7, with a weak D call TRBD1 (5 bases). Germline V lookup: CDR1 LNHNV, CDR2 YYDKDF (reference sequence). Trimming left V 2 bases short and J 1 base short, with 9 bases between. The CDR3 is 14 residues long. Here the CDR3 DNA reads TGTGCCACCAGCAGAAATCAGGGTTCCTACGAGCAGTACTTC. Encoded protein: CATSRNQGSYEQYF.

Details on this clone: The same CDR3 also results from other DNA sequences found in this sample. CDR3 region: CASSLLGRGEKLFF. Here the CDR3 DNA reads TGTGCCAGCAGTTTATTGGGGAGGGGCGAAAAACTGTTTTTT. The chain is built from TRBV27 and TRBJ1-4, with TRBD1 as a possible D gene (5 bases). Trimming took 1 base from V and 8 from J, leaving 11 bases between them. The CDR3 has 14 amino acids. Germline V lookup: CDR1 MNHEY, CDR2 SMNVEV (reference sequence).

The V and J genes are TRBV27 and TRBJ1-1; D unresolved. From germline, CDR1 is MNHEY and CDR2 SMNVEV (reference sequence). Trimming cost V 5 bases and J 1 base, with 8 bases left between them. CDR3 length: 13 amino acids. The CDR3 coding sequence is TGTGCCAGCAGTGCTACGGAGAACACTGAAGCTTTCTTT. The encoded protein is CASSATENTEAFF.

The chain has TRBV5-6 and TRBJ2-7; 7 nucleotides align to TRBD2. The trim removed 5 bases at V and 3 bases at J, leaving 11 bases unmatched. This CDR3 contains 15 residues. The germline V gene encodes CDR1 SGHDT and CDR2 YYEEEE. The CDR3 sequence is CASSPQPGLNYEQYF. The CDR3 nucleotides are TGTGCCAGCAGTCCCCAACCGGGACTAAACTACGAGCAGTACTTC. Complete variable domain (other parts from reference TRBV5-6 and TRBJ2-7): DAGVTQSPTHLIKTRGQQVTLRCSPKSGHDTVSWYQQALGQGPQFIFQYYEEEERQRGNFPDRFSGHQFPNYSSELNVNALLLGDSALYLCASSPQPGLNYEQYFGPGTRLTVT.

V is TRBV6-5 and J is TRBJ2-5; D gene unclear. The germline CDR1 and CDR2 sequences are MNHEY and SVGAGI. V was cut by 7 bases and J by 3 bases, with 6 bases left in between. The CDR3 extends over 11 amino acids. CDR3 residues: CASTLKETQYF. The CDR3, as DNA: TGTGCCAGCACCTTAAAAGAGACCCAGTACTTC.

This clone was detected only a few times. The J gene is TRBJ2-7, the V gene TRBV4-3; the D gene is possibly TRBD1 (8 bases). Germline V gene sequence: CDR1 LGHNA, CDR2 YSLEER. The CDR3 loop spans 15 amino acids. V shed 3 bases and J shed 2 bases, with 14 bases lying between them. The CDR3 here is CASSHITGGAYEQYF. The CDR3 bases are TGCGCCAGCAGCCACATAACAGGGGGGGCCTACGAGCAGTACTTC.

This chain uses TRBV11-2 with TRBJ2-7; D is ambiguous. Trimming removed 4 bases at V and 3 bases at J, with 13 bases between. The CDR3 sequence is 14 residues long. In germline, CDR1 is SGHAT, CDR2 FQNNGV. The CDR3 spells CASSSRTMGYEQYF. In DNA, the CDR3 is TGTGCCAGCAGCTCGAGGACCATGGGCTACGAGCAGTACTTC.